Reported below is one TCR beta chain. The clone's antigen remains unknown. No per-base quality is available; no much larger clone lies one base away. This specimen comes from a study of T cell responses to AZD1222 COVID-19 vaccine (dated by TCRdb to the early 2020s). At the level of the whole study: TCR sequencing was performed for roughly 250 trial participants, of whom around 200 were given two doses of AZD1222 and approximately 26 were given two doses of MenACWY control vaccine. Enrollment into the trials was organized by age into subgroups of 18-55, 56-69 and 70-plus years, and those subgroups contained around 150, 28 and 57 TCR-sequenced participants, respectively. What the authors observed across the whole study: After two AZD1222 doses, spike-specific TCR breadth and depth were significantly higher than at day 0 and than in MenACWY recipients. Participants were mostly white British and included more females than males, and it was suggested by the authors that clonal diversity may have been underestimated. Because no day 14 peak-response samples were available, the repertoires could be characterized only after the peak T cell response. CD4 TCRs associated with the vaccine covered the entire spike protein, and the dominant responses were in regions 160-218 and 743-854. Only six AZD1222 recipients were SARS-CoV-2 seropositive at baseline, limiting conclusions about previously exposed vaccinees. The 56-69-year group was small, and its depth increase did not reach significance, likely because of low power. Epitopes outside the regions mutated in the B.1.351 and B.1.1.7 variants were reportedly recognized by nearly half of the unique spike-specific TCRs.

Including cysteine and phenylalanine, the CDR3 has 15 amino acids. Only CDR3 DNA remains: 45 bases, in frame from the first base. As encoded in the germline V gene, CDR1 is MGHRA while CDR2 is YSYEKL. V and J are truncated by 1 base and 3 bases respectively, leaving an intervening sequence of 10 bases. This specimen's time point label, per the study, means: about 28 days (+/-7) after the second vaccine dose. Because spike-specific TCR depth and breadth did not differ between the two schedules, AZD1222 recipients who got a second dose at roughly 4 weeks were pooled with those who got a second dose at roughly 12 weeks. The vaccinee samples were drawn from two UK trials, COV001 and COV002, one of which was a single-blind randomized controlled phase 2/3 trial testing AZD1222 (ChAdOx1 nCoV-19) in healthy adults. For TCRbeta chain sequencing, PBMC samples were collected from trial participants at day 0 and at day 28 after the second dose.

The CDR3 regions of human TCRbeta chains were subjected to immunosequencing. Regarding the original processing steps: TCRs in the repertoires were matched against a reference library of SARS-CoV-2-specific TCRs that had been generated with the MIRA antigen-specificity platform. Breadth was defined as the fraction of unique TCRs that were SARS-CoV-2-associated, and depth was defined as the fraction of total T cells that were SARS-CoV-2-associated. Using the MIRA data, each spike-specific TCR was assigned both to the spike region to which the TCR was reactive and to a CD4 or CD8 class. Log10-transformed breadth and depth values were compared by one-way ANOVA with Sidak's multiple comparisons tests. The source is immuneACCESS, and TCRdb retained only in-frame sequences with V and J called. Part of the clones is not carried over; for the studies checked, unresolved V genes explain less than half of this, and the remainder is unexplained. The V and J calls and clone size are taken from that table; D and trimming were inferred from the DNA. The sample table contains around 120,000 clones; only one count was recorded for approximately 90% of them. The ten largest clones represent approximately 2.5% of the sample.

The receptor was isolated from an adult who received the AZD1222 COVID-19 vaccine. Sequenced material: peripheral blood, taken 28 days after the second AZD1222 dose. Recombination connected TRBV4-1 to TRBJ1-5, and TRBD1 may be the D gene, going by 5 matching bases. The CDR3 here reads CASSQAATANQPQHF. The base sequence is TGCGCCAGCAGCCAAGCCGCGACAGCCAATCAGCCCCAGCATTTT.